This TCR beta chain was identified during a study of blood T cell repertoires in COVID-19. About the study: PBMCs, B-cell-depleted T cells, or T cells were the source of the cDNA or gDNA that made up the material.

The germline gives CDR1 SEHNR, CDR2 FQNEAQ (reference sequence). The CDR3 totals 16 residues. V lost 3 bases to trimming and J lost 2 bases; unmatched junction nucleotides: 8. Per the authors' pipeline: By means of reference gene primer amplification, nucleated cell counts were estimated. Assay used: immunoSEQ multiplex PCR; TCRdb lists only in-frame clones, some missing. Clonal size and the V and J genes are those of that table, whereas D and trimming came from the DNA. The table includes about 160,000 clones, roughly nine tenths detected once. The chain is built from TRBV7-9 and TRBJ2-3; 7 bases are a match to TRBD1. The sample was peripheral blood. The source is a woman aged 60-75 years with active or convalescent COVID-19. In DNA form, the CDR3 reads TGTGCCAGCAGCTTGGGACAGCTTCCATCCACAGATACGCAGTATTTT. This encodes CASSLGQLPSTDTQYF.